Presented here are 26 T cell receptor beta chains from one specimen sequenced in a study of PD-1 blockade in classical Hodgkin lymphoma. Clones were sequenced by immunoSEQ multiplex PCR, and TCRdb holds only the in-frame ones, with some missing. The sample lists about 17,000 clones; roughly 65% were seen once. Described time point: cycle 4 day 1 (C4D1), after less than seven weeks of nivolumab. All trial patients relapsed after autologous stem cell transplantation. The material was peripheral blood mononuclear cells (PBMCs), obtained before the fourth cycle of nivolumab. The receptors were sampled from a human donor with classical Hodgkin lymphoma.

The J gene is TRBJ2-1, the V gene TRBV19, with 10 bases that match TRBD2. This CDR3 is 20 amino acids long. V shed 7 bases, J shed 3 bases, and the junction held 21 bases outside the gene matches. The germline V gene encodes CDR1 LNHDA and CDR2 SQIVND (reference sequence). The CDR3 loop is CASTSTWTGRTSGLYNEQFF. CDR3 nucleotides: TGTGCCAGTACCTCGACTTGGACAGGAAGGACTAGCGGCCTCTACAATGAGCAGTTCTTC.

This chain links TRBV30 with TRBJ1-5; TRBD1 matches 7 bases. J was trimmed by 7 bases and V by 0 bases; bases with no gene match: 6. The CDR3 has 14 amino acids. Germline V gene sequence: CDR1 GTSNPN, CDR2 SVGIG (reference sequence). The CDR3 region has the DNA TGTGCCTGGAGTGTGCAGGGGGTTGAGCAGCCCCAGCATTTT. Amino acid sequence: CAWSVQGVEQPQHF.

The chain employs TRBV7-8 and TRBJ2-5; D might be TRBD2 (5 bases). TRBJ2-7 explains the end of the DNA better; the J call may be wrong. Germline V lookup: CDR1 SGHVS, CDR2 FQNEAQ. CDR3 length: 16 amino acids. This CDR3 is CASSSMGYGVSYEQYF. CDR3 DNA sequence: TGTGCCAGCAGCTCAATGGGATACGGGGTAAGCTACGAGCAGTACTTC.

This clone was observed a handful of times. This chain uses TRBV14 with TRBJ2-5; TRBD2 matches 8 bases. Germline CDR1 and CDR2: SGHDN and FVKESK. The ends lost 2 bases at V and 5 bases at J; junction bases unmatched: 10. There are 16 residues in the CDR3. CDR3 amino acids: CASSQLGRASSETQYF. CDR3 in DNA: TGTGCCAGCAGCCAACTCGGGAGGGCCTCGAGCGAGACCCAGTACTTC.

V gene TRBV6-1 combines with J gene TRBJ2-5; D is possibly TRBD1 or TRBD2 (5 bases each). Germline CDR1 is MNHNS and CDR2 is SASEGT. With 0 bases removed from V and 5 bases from J, the gap between germline ends came to 7 bases. The CDR3 extends over 13 amino acids. CDR3 nucleotide sequence: TGTGCCAGCAGTGAAGCAGGGACGGAGACCCAGTACTTC. Its protein product is CASSEAGTETQYF.

The V and J genes are TRBV5-6 and TRBJ2-2; D gene uncertain. This CDR3 is built from 15 residues. Germline lookup yields CDR1 SGHDT and CDR2 YYEEEE. The V end was cut by 7 bases, the J end by 3 bases, with 16 bases between. DNA of the CDR3: TGTGCCAGCCACTTGACCTCGGTGGACACCGGGGAGCTGTTTTTT. Translating it yields CASHLTSVDTGELFF.

The chain joins TRBV29-1 to TRBJ2-1; 14 bases match TRBD2. The J segment lost 9 bases and the V segment lost 0 bases, leaving 4 bases of the junction unmatched. CDR1 SQVTM and CDR2 ANQGSEA come from the germline V gene. This CDR3 is built from 15 residues. The CDR3 loop is CSVEDRGLAGVEQFF. CDR3 bases: TGCAGCGTTGAAGACCGGGGACTAGCGGGAGTTGAGCAGTTCTTC.

V and J are TRBV7-8 and TRBJ2-7; no clear D gene. In germline, CDR1 is SGHVS, CDR2 FQNEAQ. V lost 1 base, J lost 2 bases, and 12 bases lay in between. The length of the CDR3 is 15 residues. The CDR3 DNA is TGTGCCAGCAGCTTAGAGTCTGGACCAGCCTACGAGCAGTACTTC. This encodes CASSLESGPAYEQYF.

The chain recombines TRBV5-1 with TRBJ2-3; possibly TRBD1 for D (5 bases). Germline V CDR1 and CDR2: SGHRS, YFSETQ. Trimming stripped 0 bases from V and 0 bases from J, with 14 bases between. The CDR3 runs to 17 residues. The CDR3 loop reads CASSLEGAFGSTDTQYF. CDR3 bases: TGCGCCAGCAGCTTGGAAGGGGCCTTCGGCAGCACAGATACGCAGTATTTT.

On this clone itself: Different DNA sequences within this sample yield the same CDR3. V gene TRBV27 combines with J gene TRBJ2-5; 11 bases fit TRBD1. This CDR3 region has 14 residues. Germline loops: CDR1 MNHEY, CDR2 SMNVEV (reference sequence). V gave up 5 bases and J gave up 4 bases; unmatched junction bases: 3. The chain's CDR3 is CASSPDRGRETQYF. The CDR3 DNA sequence: TGTGCCAGCAGTCCGGACAGGGGGCGAGAGACCCAGTACTTC.

The chain uses TRBV10-3 and TRBJ2-6; no firm D call. V was pared by 4 bases and J by 0 bases, with 7 bases between. The CDR3 is made up of 15 amino acids. CDR1 and CDR2 (germline): ENHRY, SYGVKD. The DNA for the CDR3 is TGTGCCATCAGTGTTGGGGACTCTGGGGCCAACGTCCTGACTTTC. This sequence encodes CAISVGDSGANVLTF.

The CDR3 nucleotides are TGTGCCAGCAGTTTGGACGGGTCCCGGTGGGAGCAGTACTTC. Its translation is CASSLDGSRWEQYF. The genes are TRBV28 and TRBJ2-7; D is uncertain. From germline, CDR1 is MDHEN and CDR2 SYDVKM. This CDR3 contains 14 residues. V lost 3 bases and J 7 bases, leaving 16 bases between the germline ends.

This clone was picked up a small number of times. The chain carries TRBV2 and TRBJ1-2, with 7 positions matching TRBD1. V was clipped by 8 bases and J by 2 bases; unmatched bases: 8. The CDR3 runs to 14 residues. CDR1 is SNHLY, CDR2 FYNNEI, per germline. The CDR3 reads CASAEDRSNYGYTF. The CDR3 DNA follows: TGTGCCAGCGCGGAGGACAGGTCCAACTATGGCTACACCTTC.

In its sample, this clone was seen a few times. The chain uses TRBV10-3 and TRBJ2-3; TRBD2 might be the D (5 bases). Germline V lookup: CDR1 ENHRY, CDR2 SYGVKD. This CDR3 has 15 amino acids. The ends were cut back, 3 bases at V and 6 bases at J, with 16 bases in the middle. DNA of the CDR3: TGTGCCATCAGTGACGCGCCCGAGGGTCGGGATACGCAGTATTTT. Its protein is CAISDAPEGRDTQYF.

The gene calls are TRBV4-1 and TRBJ2-3; D gene ambiguous. V lost 0 bases to trimming and J lost 4 bases, with 8 bases between them. Germline-derived CDR1 and CDR2 are MGHRA and YSYEKL. CDR3 length: 14 amino acids. The CDR3 nucleotides are TGCGCCAGCAGCCAAGAACTAACCGCAGATACGCAGTATTTT. Translating it yields CASSQELTADTQYF.

Points on this clone: The junction shows a germline mismatch at one end, possibly a read error. V usage is TRBV4-2 and J usage is TRBJ2-5, with D uncertain. Per the germline V gene, CDR1 is LGHNA and CDR2 is YNFKEQ. This CDR3 is 12 amino acids long. The CDR3 reads CASSQDGRTKYF. The CDR3 region has the DNA TGTGCCAGCAGCCAAGATGGCAGGACCAAGTACTTC.

CDR3 bases: TGTGCCAGCAGCTCCTTTTTTAGGCCCCAAGTTTTTAGCTACGAGCAGTACTTC. The encoded protein is CASSSFFRPQVFSYEQYF. The chain employs TRBV11-2 and TRBJ2-7; D call uncertain. Germline CDR1 and CDR2: SGHAT and FQNNGV. The CDR3 contains 18 residues. V lost 4 bases, J lost 3 bases, and 25 bases lay in between.

V and J are TRBV7-9 and TRBJ1-1; the D gene is possibly TRBD1 (6 bases). The V gene lost 5 bases and the J gene lost 3 bases, with 10 bases spanning the gap. The CDR3 extends over 13 amino acids. The germline V gene has CDR1 SEHNR and CDR2 FQNEAQ (reference sequence). In DNA, the CDR3 is TGTGCCAGCAGCCAAGGACAGTACACTGAAGCTTTCTTT. Protein product: CASSQGQYTEAFF.

This chain uses TRBV7-6 with TRBJ2-7; D is undetermined. The CDR3 sequence is 14 residues long. The germline V gene encodes CDR1 SGHVS and CDR2 FNYEAQ. V was clipped by 5 bases and J by 2 bases, with 13 bases between them. CDR3 nucleotide sequence: TGTGCCAGCAGCGCTGCGACTCCTACCTACGAGCAGTACTTC. Encoded protein: CASSAATPTYEQYF.

The chain employs TRBV5-1 and TRBJ2-1, with TRBD2 matching over 12 bases. V shed 6 bases, J shed 5 bases, and the junction held 3 bases outside the gene matches. The CDR3 spans 14 residues. The germline gives CDR1 SGHRS, CDR2 YFSETQ. This CDR3 reads CASTSSGRDNEQFF. The CDR3 bases are TGCGCCAGCACCTCTAGCGGGAGGGACAATGAGCAGTTCTTC.

The chain carries TRBV5-6 and TRBJ1-1, with 9 positions matching TRBD1. The CDR3 is 15 amino acids. Trimming cost V 0 bases and J 6 bases; bases outside gene matches: 6. Germline V gene data show CDR1 as SGHDT and CDR2 as YYEEEE. The CDR3, as DNA: TGTGCCAGCAGCTTGGCCTTCGGACAGGGGTCTGAAGCTTTCTTT. Protein: CASSLAFGQGSEAFF.

The chain links TRBV7-2 to TRBJ2-7; 8 bases are shared with TRBD2. Germline V gene sequence: CDR1 SGHTA, CDR2 FQGNSA. The V gene end was trimmed by 3 bases and the J gene end by 3 bases; junction bases not matched to a gene: 10. The CDR3 consists of 16 residues. For the CDR3, the DNA is TGTGCCAGCAGCTTGGGGGTAGCGGGACAAGTCTACGAGCAGTACTTC. This translates into CASSLGVAGQVYEQYF.

The J gene is TRBJ2-1, the V gene TRBV19, with TRBD1 as a possible D gene (5 bases). V was cut by 7 bases and J by 0 bases, with 16 bases left in between. Germline loops: CDR1 LNHDA, CDR2 SQIVND (reference sequence). CDR3 length: 16 residues. The DNA for the CDR3 is TGTGCCAGTACCGCAGGGCATGGGGCCTCCTACAATGAGCAGTTCTTC. This encodes CASTAGHGASYNEQFF.

The V gene is TRBV6-5, the J gene TRBJ2-7; D possibly corresponds to TRBD1 (6 bases). CDR3 length: 13 amino acids. V lost 3 bases and J 7 bases, leaving 13 bases between the germline ends. CDR1 and CDR2 from the germline V gene are MNHEY and SVGAGI. The CDR3 DNA reads TGTGCCAGCAGTTATGGGTGGGGGCTGGAGCAGTACTTC. Its protein product is CASSYGWGLEQYF.

This clone was seen a few times. The chain recombines TRBV9 with TRBJ1-3; 9 nucleotides align to TRBD1. Germline V gives CDR1 SGDLS, CDR2 YYNGEE. V was clipped by 2 bases and J by 0 bases; unmatched bases: 9. The CDR3 contains 18 residues. CDR3 protein: CASSVTTTGGVSGNTIYF. DNA of the CDR3: TGTGCCAGCAGCGTTACCACGACAGGGGGAGTCTCTGGAAACACCATATATTTT. The variable domain in full, completed from reference TRBV9 and TRBJ1-3, reads DSGVTQTPKHLITATGQRVTLRCSPRSGDLSVYWYQQSLDQGLQFLIQYYNGEERAKGNILERFSAQQFPDLHSELNLSSLELGDSALYFCASSVTTTGGVSGNTIYFGEGSWLTVV.

This clone was seen a handful of times. V usage is TRBV19 and J usage is TRBJ2-3; D unclear. V was trimmed by 5 bases and J by 6 bases, leaving 15 bases between them. The CDR3 totals 14 residues. Germline CDR1 and CDR2: LNHDA and SQIVND (reference sequence). This CDR3 reads CASSPSREYDTQYF. CDR3 bases: TGTGCCAGTAGTCCCTCCCGTGAGTATGATACGCAGTATTTT. Using reference TRBV19 and TRBJ2-3 for the parts outside the CDR3, the full variable domain is DGGITQSPKYLFRKEGQNVTLSCEQNLNHDAMYWYRQDPGQGLRLIYYSQIVNDFQKGDIAEGYSVSREKKESFPLTVTSAQKNPTAFYLCASSPSREYDTQYFGPGTRLTVL.